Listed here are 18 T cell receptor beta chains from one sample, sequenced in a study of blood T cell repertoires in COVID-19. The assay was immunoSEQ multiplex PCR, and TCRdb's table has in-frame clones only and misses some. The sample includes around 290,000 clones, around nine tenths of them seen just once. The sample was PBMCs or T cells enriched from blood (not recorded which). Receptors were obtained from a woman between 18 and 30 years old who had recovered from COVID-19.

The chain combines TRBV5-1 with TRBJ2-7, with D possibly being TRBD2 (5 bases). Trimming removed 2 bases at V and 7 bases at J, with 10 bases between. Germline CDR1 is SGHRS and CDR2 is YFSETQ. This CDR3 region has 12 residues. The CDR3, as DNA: TGCGCCAGCAGCTTTCGGGATGGGGAGCAGTACTTC. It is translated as CASSFRDGEQYF.

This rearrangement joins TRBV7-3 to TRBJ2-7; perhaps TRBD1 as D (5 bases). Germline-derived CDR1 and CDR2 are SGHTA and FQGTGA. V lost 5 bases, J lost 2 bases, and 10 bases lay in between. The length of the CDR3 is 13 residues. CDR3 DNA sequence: TGTGCCAGCAGCAAAGACAGAGCCTACGAGCAGTACTTC. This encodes CASSKDRAYEQYF.

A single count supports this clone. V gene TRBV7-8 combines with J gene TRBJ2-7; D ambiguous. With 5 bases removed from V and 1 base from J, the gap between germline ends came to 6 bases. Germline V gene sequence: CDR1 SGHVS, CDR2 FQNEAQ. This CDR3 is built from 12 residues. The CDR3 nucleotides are TGTGCCAGCAGCCCGACATCCTACGAGCAGTACTTC. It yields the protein CASSPTSYEQYF.

The CDR3, as DNA: TGTGCCAGCACCCGGACAGGGGTGTACCAAGAGACCCAGTACTTC. As protein: CASTRTGVYQETQYF. V is TRBV27 and J is TRBJ2-5; 9 nucleotides agree with TRBD1. V was clipped by 7 bases and J by 0 bases; unmatched bases: 6. Germline values: CDR1 MNHEY, CDR2 SMNVEV (reference sequence). The CDR3 is made up of 15 amino acids.

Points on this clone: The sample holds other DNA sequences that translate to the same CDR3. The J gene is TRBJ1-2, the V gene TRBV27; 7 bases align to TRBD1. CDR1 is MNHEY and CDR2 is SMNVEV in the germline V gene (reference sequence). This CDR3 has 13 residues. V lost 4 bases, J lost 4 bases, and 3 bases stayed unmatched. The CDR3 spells CASSSQGSYGYTF. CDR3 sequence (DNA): TGTGCCAGCAGTTCACAGGGGTCCTATGGCTACACCTTC.

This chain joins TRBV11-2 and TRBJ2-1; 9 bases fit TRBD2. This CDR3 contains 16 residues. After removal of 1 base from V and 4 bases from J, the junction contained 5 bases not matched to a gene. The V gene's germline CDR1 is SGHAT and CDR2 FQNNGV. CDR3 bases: TGTGCCAGCAGCTTAGGGGTAGCGGGGGATTACAATGAGCAGTTCTTC. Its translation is CASSLGVAGDYNEQFF.

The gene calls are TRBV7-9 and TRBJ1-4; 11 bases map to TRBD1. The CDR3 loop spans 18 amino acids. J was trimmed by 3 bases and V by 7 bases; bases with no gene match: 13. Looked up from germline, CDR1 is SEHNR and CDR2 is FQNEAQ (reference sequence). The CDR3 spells CASNAGTGGELANEKLFF. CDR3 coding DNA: TGTGCCAGCAACGCCGGGACAGGGGGTGAACTGGCTAATGAAAAACTGTTTTTT.

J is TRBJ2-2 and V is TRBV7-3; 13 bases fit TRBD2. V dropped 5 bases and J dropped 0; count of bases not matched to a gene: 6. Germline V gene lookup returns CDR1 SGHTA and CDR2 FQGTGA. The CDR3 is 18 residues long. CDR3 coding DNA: TGTGCCAGCAGCCCAGGACTAGCGGGGGCTTCGAACACCGGGGAGCTGTTTTTT. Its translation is CASSPGLAGASNTGELFF.

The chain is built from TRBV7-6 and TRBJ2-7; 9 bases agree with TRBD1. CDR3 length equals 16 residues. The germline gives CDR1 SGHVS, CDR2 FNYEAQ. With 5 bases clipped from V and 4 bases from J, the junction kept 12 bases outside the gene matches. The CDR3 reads CASSPLGGDREYEQYF. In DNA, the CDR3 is TGTGCCAGCAGCCCACTTGGGGGGGACAGGGAGTACGAGCAGTACTTC.

CDR3 loop: CASSSVVGNTEAFF. CDR3 DNA sequence: TGTGCCAGCAGCTCGGTTGTTGGGAACACTGAAGCTTTCTTT. J is TRBJ1-1 and V is TRBV7-8; D remains unclear. Trimming took off 4 bases at V and 1 base at J, with 10 bases between the two ends. The CDR3 covers 14 residues. Germline V gene lookup returns CDR1 SGHVS and CDR2 FQNEAQ.

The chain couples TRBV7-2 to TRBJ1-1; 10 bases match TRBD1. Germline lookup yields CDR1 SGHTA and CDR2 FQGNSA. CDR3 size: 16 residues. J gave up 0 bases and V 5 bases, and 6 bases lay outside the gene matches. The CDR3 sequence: CASSRWGTGVNTEAFF. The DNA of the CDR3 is TGTGCCAGCAGCCGGTGGGGGACAGGGGTGAACACTGAAGCTTTCTTT.

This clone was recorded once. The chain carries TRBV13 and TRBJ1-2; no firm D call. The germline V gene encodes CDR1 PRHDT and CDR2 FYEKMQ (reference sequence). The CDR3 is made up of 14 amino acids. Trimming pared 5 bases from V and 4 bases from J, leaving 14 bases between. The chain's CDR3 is CASSPNAGGYGYTF. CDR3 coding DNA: TGTGCCAGCAGCCCAAATGCGGGTGGCTATGGCTACACCTTC.

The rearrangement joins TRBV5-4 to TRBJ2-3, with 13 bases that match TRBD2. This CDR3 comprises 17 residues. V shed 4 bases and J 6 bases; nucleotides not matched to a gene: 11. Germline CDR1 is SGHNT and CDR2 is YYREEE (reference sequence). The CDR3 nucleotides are TGTGCCAGCAGCCCCGGGACTAGCGGGATCAACGCGGATACGCAGTATTTT. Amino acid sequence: CASSPGTSGINADTQYF.

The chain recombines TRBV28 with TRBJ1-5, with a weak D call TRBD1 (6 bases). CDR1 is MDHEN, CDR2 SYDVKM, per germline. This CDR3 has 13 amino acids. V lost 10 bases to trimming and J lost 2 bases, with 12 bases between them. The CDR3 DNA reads TGTGCCATCACACAGGGCGGCAATCAGCCCCAGCATTTT. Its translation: CAITQGGNQPQHF.

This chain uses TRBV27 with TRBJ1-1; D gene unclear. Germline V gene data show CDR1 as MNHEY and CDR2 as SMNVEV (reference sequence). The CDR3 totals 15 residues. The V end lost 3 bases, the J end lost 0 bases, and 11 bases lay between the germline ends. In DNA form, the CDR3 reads TGTGCCAGCAGTTTCTCACCTATTCTGAACACTGAAGCTTTCTTT. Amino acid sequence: CASSFSPILNTEAFF.

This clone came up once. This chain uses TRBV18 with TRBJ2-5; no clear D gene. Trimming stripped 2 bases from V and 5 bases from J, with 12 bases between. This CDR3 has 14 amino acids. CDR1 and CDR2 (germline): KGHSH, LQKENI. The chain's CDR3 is CASSPTTARETQYF. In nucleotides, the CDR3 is TGTGCCAGCTCACCAACGACTGCGAGGGAGACCCAGTACTTC.

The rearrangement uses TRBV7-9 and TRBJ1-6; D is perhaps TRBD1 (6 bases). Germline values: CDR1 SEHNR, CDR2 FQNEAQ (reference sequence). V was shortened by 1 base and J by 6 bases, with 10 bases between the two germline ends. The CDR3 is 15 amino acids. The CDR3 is CASSLGGLGNSPLHF. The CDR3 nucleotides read TGTGCCAGCAGCTTAGGGGGGCTGGGTAATTCACCCCTCCACTTT.

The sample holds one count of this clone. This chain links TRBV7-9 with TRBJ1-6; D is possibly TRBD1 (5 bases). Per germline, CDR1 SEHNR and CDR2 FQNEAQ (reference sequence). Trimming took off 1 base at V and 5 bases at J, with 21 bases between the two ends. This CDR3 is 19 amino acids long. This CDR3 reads CASSLVSWGMGLNNSPLHF. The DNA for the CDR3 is TGTGCCAGCAGCTTAGTTTCGTGGGGAATGGGACTAAATAATTCACCCCTCCACTTT.